This passage covers 32 T cell receptor beta chains from one sample sequenced in a study of blood T cell repertoires in COVID-19. Sequencing used immunoSEQ multiplex PCR; TCRdb keeps in-frame clones, though not all of them. The sample carries 150,000 to 200,000 clones, around 81% recorded once. The sample was peripheral blood. The receptors stem from a woman of 80 years or more with COVID-19, enrolled during active disease.

The chain combines TRBV29-1 with TRBJ1-2; D not resolved. The germline V gene encodes CDR1 SQVTM and CDR2 ANQGSEA. With 4 bases removed from V and 2 bases from J, the gap between germline ends came to 8 bases. The CDR3 length is 12 residues. The CDR3 bases are TGCAGCGTTGTGTCGGGGAACTATGGCTACACCTTC. Its protein product is CSVVSGNYGYTF. The variable domain in full, with the rest retrieved from reference TRBV29-1 and TRBJ1-2, is SAVISQKPSRDICQRGTSLTIQCQVDSQVTMMFWYRQQPGQSLTLIATANQGSEATYESGFVIDKFPISRPNLTFSTLTVSNMSPEDSSIYLCSVVSGNYGYTFGSGTRLTVV.

The chain joins TRBV6-5 to TRBJ1-1, with D perhaps matching TRBD1 (5 bases). V was cut by 7 bases and J by 10 bases, with 16 bases left in between. This CDR3 comprises 12 residues. CDR1 is MNHEY and CDR2 is SVGAGI in the germline V gene. DNA for the CDR3: TGTGCCAGCATAAGTACCAGGGAGGGAGCTTTCTTT. It codes for CASISTREGAFF.

The chain combines TRBV11-3 with TRBJ1-2; 8 nucleotides match TRBD1. The CDR3 totals 19 residues. CDR1 SGHNT and CDR2 YENEEA come from the germline V gene. Trimming removed 0 bases from V and 3 bases from J; junction bases left unmatched: 15. CDR3 in DNA: TGTGCCAGCAGCTTAGAACAGGGGGGCCACAGGGGCCGTTACTATGGCTACACCTTC. Amino acid sequence: CASSLEQGGHRGRYYGYTF.

This chain connects TRBV6-2 or TRBV6-3 to TRBJ1-2, with D possibly matching TRBD1 (5 bases). Trimming removed 5 bases at V and 4 bases at J, with 11 bases between. The CDR3 totals 13 residues. The germline V gene encodes CDR1 MNHEY and CDR2 SVGEGT. The CDR3 DNA reads TGTGCCAGCAGTACGACAGACCCCTATGGCTACACCTTC. Translation gives CASSTTDPYGYTF.

This clone was observed a single time. The chain recombines TRBV6-4 with TRBJ2-2; D unresolved. V shed 5 bases and J shed 6 bases, with 10 bases lying between them. The CDR3 length is 13 residues. Germline-derived CDR1 and CDR2 are MRHNA and SNTAGT. CDR3 sequence reads: CASSPLRSGELFF. CDR3 bases: TGTGCCAGCAGTCCTTTGAGATCCGGGGAGCTGTTTTTT.

The V gene is TRBV28, the J gene TRBJ1-5; a possible D gene is TRBD1 (5 bases). The ends were cut back, 6 bases at V and 1 base at J, with 7 bases in the middle. Germline CDR1 and CDR2: MDHEN and SYDVKM. This CDR3 comprises 13 residues. The CDR3: CASRGQSNQPQHF. As DNA, the CDR3 is TGTGCCAGCAGGGGGCAAAGCAATCAGCCCCAGCATTTT.

This clone was counted between two and nine times. The V and J genes are TRBV19 and TRBJ1-5; 7 bases fit TRBD1. The CDR3 extends over 14 amino acids. Per the germline V gene, CDR1 is LNHDA and CDR2 is SQIVND (reference sequence). The J segment lost 6 bases and the V segment lost 5 bases, leaving 7 bases of the junction unmatched. DNA for the CDR3: TGTGCCAGTAGTGTACAGGGGACCCGTCAGCCCCAGCATTTT. It translates to CASSVQGTRQPQHF.

This clone was recorded many times. The chain is built from TRBV28 and TRBJ2-5; TRBD1 is a possible D gene (6 bases). Deletions cut 3 bases from V and 7 bases from J, with 9 bases between. The CDR3 spans 12 residues. Germline V gene sequence: CDR1 MDHEN, CDR2 SYDVKM. CDR3 sequence: CASSFTGRTQYF. The CDR3 coding sequence is TGTGCCAGCAGTTTCACAGGGAGGACCCAGTACTTC.

In this sample, this clone turned up a few times. This sequence joins TRBV5-1 and TRBJ2-2; tentative D call: TRBD1 (7 bases). Trimming took 4 bases from V and 4 from J, leaving 14 bases between them. This CDR3 has 15 amino acids. The germline CDR1 and CDR2 sequences are SGHRS and YFSETQ. CDR3 amino acids: CASSSNRGGTGELFF. In nucleotides, the CDR3 is TGCGCCAGCAGCAGTAACAGGGGAGGCACCGGGGAGCTGTTTTTT. Supplemented by reference TRBV5-1 and TRBJ2-2, the full variable domain reads KAGVTQTPRYLIKTRGQQVTLSCSPISGHRSVSWYQQTPGQGLQFLFEYFSETQRNKGNFPGRFSGRQFSNSRSEMNVSTLELGDSALYLCASSSNRGGTGELFFGEGSRLTVL.

This rearrangement joins TRBV14 to TRBJ2-2; D remains unclear. Per the germline V gene, CDR1 is SGHDN and CDR2 is FVKESK. The V end was cut by 0 bases, the J end by 5 bases, with 4 bases between. The CDR3 spans 13 residues. The CDR3 sequence is CASSQDLTGELFF. As DNA, the CDR3 is TGTGCCAGCAGCCAAGATCTAACCGGGGAGCTGTTTTTT.

This clone was seen just once. The J gene is TRBJ2-1, the V gene TRBV4-3, with TRBD2 matching 11 bases. This CDR3 comprises 17 residues. The junction had 13 bases not matched to a gene; V was cut back by 4 bases and J by 8 bases. Germline CDR1 and CDR2: LGHNA and YSLEER. The CDR3 reads CASSRTVAGGQVYEQFF. CDR3 in DNA: TGCGCCAGCAGCCGAACCGTAGCGGGGGGGCAAGTCTATGAGCAGTTCTTC.

The chain combines TRBV6-5 with TRBJ1-2; the match to TRBD1 covers 7 bases. The germline gives CDR1 MNHEY, CDR2 SVGAGI. The trim removed 5 bases at V and 4 bases at J, leaving 7 bases unmatched. The CDR3 has 14 amino acids. The CDR3 DNA is TGTGCCAGCAGTAGAGACGGACAGGTCTATGGCTACACCTTC. Amino acids: CASSRDGQVYGYTF.

The gene calls are TRBV7-2 and TRBJ2-3, with D maybe TRBD2 (6 bases). Trimming took 5 bases from V and 2 from J, leaving 11 bases between them. This CDR3 region has 14 residues. The germline V gene has CDR1 SGHTA and CDR2 FQGNSA. Written as DNA, the CDR3 is TGTGCCAGCAGCGCGGGACTTGCCACAGATACGCAGTATTTT. It specifies CASSAGLATDTQYF.

This clone was seen once. V and J are TRBV6-5 and TRBJ2-7; 7 positions match TRBD2. V was clipped by 7 bases and J by 2 bases; unmatched bases: 5. The CDR3 totals 13 residues. Germline CDR1 MNHEY, CDR2 SVGAGI. The CDR3: CASNSGLAYEQYF. DNA for the CDR3: TGTGCCAGCAACTCCGGACTAGCCTACGAGCAGTACTTC.

The chain employs TRBV11-3 and TRBJ2-1; tentatively, D is TRBD2 (6 bases). This CDR3 has 15 residues. Germline V gene data show CDR1 as SGHNT and CDR2 as YENEEA. The ends were cut back, 4 bases at V and 0 bases at J, with 10 bases in the middle. The CDR3 loop reads CASSSNGGSYNEQFF. DNA for the CDR3: TGTGCCAGCAGCTCAAACGGGGGCTCCTACAATGAGCAGTTCTTC.

The V call is TRBV7-3, the J call TRBJ2-2, with 7 bases identical to TRBD1. Germline V gene data show CDR1 as SGHTA and CDR2 as FQGTGA. The CDR3 totals 15 residues. V dropped 5 bases and J dropped 3; count of bases not matched to a gene: 6. The CDR3 reads CASSPTGSHTGELFF. The CDR3 coding sequence is TGTGCCAGCAGCCCGACAGGGTCGCACACCGGGGAGCTGTTTTTT. Full variable domain (outside the CDR3, taken from reference TRBV7-3 and TRBJ2-2): GAGVSQTPSNKVTEKGKYVELRCDPISGHTALYWYRQSLGQGPEFLIYFQGTGAADDSGLPNDRFFAVRPEGSVSTLKIQRTERGDSAVYLCASSPTGSHTGELFFGEGSRLTVL.

In its sample, this clone was seen many times. The chain joins TRBV5-1 to TRBJ2-5, with TRBD2 matching 8 bases. CDR1 is SGHRS and CDR2 is YFSETQ in the germline V gene. With V trimmed by 3 bases and J by 3 bases, 1 base remained unmatched. The CDR3 has 13 amino acids. The CDR3 region is CASSYSGEETQYF. The CDR3 DNA follows: TGCGCCAGCAGCTATAGCGGGGAAGAGACCCAGTACTTC.

The chain recombines TRBV3-1 (or the pseudogene TRBV3-2) with TRBJ2-7; no definite D call. The CDR3 loop spans 17 amino acids. Trimming stripped 6 bases from V and 3 bases from J, with 24 bases between. CDR1 LGHDT and CDR2 YNNKEL come from the germline V gene (reference sequence). CDR3 DNA sequence: TGTGCCAGCAGTCCCGGGTTGGCGTCGAGTGGTCTCTACGAGCAGTACTTC. Its protein product is CASSPGLASSGLYEQYF.

This clone was detected a few times. The chain recombines TRBV29-1 with TRBJ2-1, with 8 nucleotides matching TRBD2. The germline gives CDR1 SQVTM, CDR2 ANQGSEA. The length of the CDR3 is 13 residues. V lost 4 bases to trimming and J lost 5 bases; unmatched junction nucleotides: 4. CDR3 residues: CSVVREGNNEQFF. The DNA of the CDR3 is TGCAGCGTTGTTCGGGAGGGTAACAATGAGCAGTTCTTC.

The chain combines TRBV18 with TRBJ2-2; perhaps TRBD1 as D (6 bases). This CDR3 comprises 17 residues. Germline CDR1 KGHSH, CDR2 LQKENI. Trimming took 2 bases from V and 6 from J, leaving 19 bases between them. The CDR3 loop reads CASSPFETGPSAGELFF. CDR3 sequence (DNA): TGTGCCAGCTCACCATTTGAAACAGGGCCATCCGCCGGGGAGCTGTTTTTT.

V gene TRBV19 combines with J gene TRBJ1-6, with a tentative D call TRBD1 (5 bases). The V gene lost 5 bases and the J gene lost 5 bases, with 7 bases spanning the gap. Germline-derived CDR1 and CDR2 are LNHDA and SQIVND (reference sequence). This CDR3 spans 13 amino acids. The CDR3 DNA is TGTGCCAGTAGTCAGGGAAATAATTCACCCCTCCACTTT. Its protein is CASSQGNNSPLHF.

The genes are TRBV29-1 and TRBJ2-5; D perhaps matches TRBD2 (5 bases). Germline loops: CDR1 SQVTM, CDR2 ANQGSEA. The CDR3 runs 11 residues. V lost 6 bases to trimming and J lost 5 bases, with 10 bases between them. The CDR3 protein is CSVYRGETQYF. The CDR3 nucleotides are TGCAGCGTGTACCGAGGGGAGACCCAGTACTTC.

This chain uses TRBV7-9 with TRBJ1-2, with D unclear. This CDR3 spans 12 amino acids. Trimming stripped 4 bases from V and 7 bases from J, with 10 bases between. CDR1 and CDR2 from the germline V gene are SEHNR and FQNEAQ (reference sequence). The CDR3 sequence is CASSSDLTGYTF. CDR3 DNA: TGTGCCAGCAGCTCAGACTTGACTGGCTACACCTTC.

This clone was detected a few times. This sequence joins TRBV7-9 and TRBJ2-7, with 7 positions matching TRBD2. This CDR3 comprises 15 residues. J lost 0 bases, V lost 5 bases, and 7 bases had no gene match. Germline V gene sequence: CDR1 SEHNR, CDR2 FQNEAQ (reference sequence). CDR3 sequence: CASSPSGHRSYEQYF. CDR3 nucleotide sequence: TGTGCCAGCAGCCCTAGCGGACACCGCTCCTACGAGCAGTACTTC.

The chain carries TRBV19 and TRBJ2-3, with 11 bases fitting TRBD2. The germline V gene has CDR1 LNHDA and CDR2 SQIVND (reference sequence). V was pared by 4 bases and J by 9 bases, with 9 bases of the junction left unmatched. This CDR3 has 15 amino acids. The chain's CDR3 is CASSKASGGMGTQYF. The CDR3 nucleotides are TGTGCCAGTAGTAAGGCTAGCGGGGGGATGGGGACGCAGTATTTT. Full variable domain (missing parts from reference TRBV19 and TRBJ2-3): DGGITQSPKYLFRKEGQNVTLSCEQNLNHDAMYWYRQDPGQGLRLIYYSQIVNDFQKGDIAEGYSVSREKKESFPLTVTSAQKNPTAFYLCASSKASGGMGTQYFGPGTRLTVL.

This chain links TRBV19 with TRBJ2-2, with 9 nucleotides matching TRBD2. The CDR3 extends over 17 amino acids. The germline V gene has CDR1 LNHDA and CDR2 SQIVND (reference sequence). J gave up 2 bases and V 3 bases, and 7 bases lay outside the gene matches. The CDR3 protein is CASSISASGVNTGELFF. The CDR3 bases are TGTGCCAGTAGTATTTCCGCTAGCGGGGTTAACACCGGGGAGCTGTTTTTT.

The chain uses TRBV6-2 or TRBV6-3 and TRBJ2-1, with 12 bases fitting TRBD2. This CDR3 contains 14 residues. CDR1 is MNHEY and CDR2 is SVGEGT in the germline V gene. V trimming: 5 bases; J trimming: 7 bases; junction bases outside the gene matches: 3. The CDR3 spells CASSRGLAGNEQFF. The CDR3 bases are TGTGCCAGCAGTCGAGGACTAGCGGGGAATGAGCAGTTCTTC.

The genes are TRBV5-4 and TRBJ2-5, with TRBD1 as a possible D gene (5 bases). Germline-derived CDR1 and CDR2 are SGHNT and YYREEE (reference sequence). This CDR3 has 13 amino acids. Trimming left V 4 bases short and J 5 bases short, with 12 bases between. The CDR3 loop is CASSPRDTETQYF. The CDR3 region has the DNA TGTGCCAGCAGCCCCAGGGATACGGAGACCCAGTACTTC. Using reference TRBV5-4 and TRBJ2-5 for the parts outside the CDR3, the full variable domain is ETGVTQSPTHLIKTRGQQVTLRCSSQSGHNTVSWYQQALGQGPQFIFQYYREEENGRGNFPPRFSGLQFPNYSSELNVNALELDDSALYLCASSPRDTETQYFGPGTRLLVL.

The chain has TRBV19 and TRBJ1-5, with a weak D call TRBD1 (5 bases). CDR3 size: 14 residues. Looked up from germline, CDR1 is LNHDA and CDR2 is SQIVND (reference sequence). Trimming pared 5 bases from V and 0 bases from J, leaving 8 bases between. The chain's CDR3 is CASSPGNSNQPQHF. CDR3 nucleotides: TGTGCCAGTAGTCCAGGGAATAGCAATCAGCCCCAGCATTTT.

J is TRBJ1-2 and V is TRBV28; D is uncertain. The CDR3 has 12 residues. Germline V gene lookup returns CDR1 MDHEN and CDR2 SYDVKM. Trimming stripped 7 bases from V and 8 bases from J, with 14 bases between. In DNA form, the CDR3 reads TGTGCCAGCAATTCCCTAGTGAGGGGCTACACCTTC. Amino acid sequence: CASNSLVRGYTF.

On this clone itself: Other DNA variants within this sample encode the same CDR3. The DNA of the CDR3 is TGTGCCAGCAGCCTGGACGGTAACTATGGCTACACCTTC. Its protein is CASSLDGNYGYTF. The rearrangement joins TRBV5-4 to TRBJ1-2; D not certain. Trimming left V 4 bases short and J 1 base short, with 8 bases between. The CDR3 is 13 residues long. The germline gives CDR1 SGHNT, CDR2 YYREEE (reference sequence).

The chain employs TRBV15 and TRBJ1-5; D not resolved. Germline CDR1 reads LNHNV; CDR2 reads YYDKDF (reference sequence). Trimming removed 4 bases from V and 7 bases from J, with 8 bases in between. The CDR3 totals 12 residues. Written as DNA, the CDR3 is TGTGCCACCAGCACCCCGCAGCAGCCCCAGCATTTT. Translation gives CATSTPQQPQHF. Full variable domain (missing parts from reference TRBV15 and TRBJ1-5): DAMVIQNPRYQVTQFGKPVTLSCSQTLNHNVMYWYQQKSSQAPKLLFHYYDKDFNNEADTPDNFQSRRPNTSFCFLDIRSPGLGDTAMYLCATSTPQQPQHFGDGTRLSIL.